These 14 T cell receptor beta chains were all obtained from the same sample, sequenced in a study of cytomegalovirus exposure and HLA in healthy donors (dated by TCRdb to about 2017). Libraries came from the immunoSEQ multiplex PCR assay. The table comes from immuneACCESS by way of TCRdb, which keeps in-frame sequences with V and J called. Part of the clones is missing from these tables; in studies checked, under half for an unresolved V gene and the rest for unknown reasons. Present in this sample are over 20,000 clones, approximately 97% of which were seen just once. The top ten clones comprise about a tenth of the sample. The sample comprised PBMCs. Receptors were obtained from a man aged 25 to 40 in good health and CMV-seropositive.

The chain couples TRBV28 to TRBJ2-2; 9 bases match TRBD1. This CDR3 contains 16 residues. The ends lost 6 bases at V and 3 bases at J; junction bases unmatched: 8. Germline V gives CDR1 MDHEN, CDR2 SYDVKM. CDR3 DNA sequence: TGTGCCAGCAGCTCCCACAGGGGGCTATACACCGGGGAGCTGTTTTTT. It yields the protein CASSSHRGLYTGELFF.

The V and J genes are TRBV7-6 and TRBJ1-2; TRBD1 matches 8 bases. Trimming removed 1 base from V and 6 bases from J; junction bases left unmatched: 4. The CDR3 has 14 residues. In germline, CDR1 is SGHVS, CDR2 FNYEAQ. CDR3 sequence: CASSLGTGYNGYTF. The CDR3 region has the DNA TGTGCCAGCAGCTTAGGGACAGGGTACAATGGCTACACCTTC.

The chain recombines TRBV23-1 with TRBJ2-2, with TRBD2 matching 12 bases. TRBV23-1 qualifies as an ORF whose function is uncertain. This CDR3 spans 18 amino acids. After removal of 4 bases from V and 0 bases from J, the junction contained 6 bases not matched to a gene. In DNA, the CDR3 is TGCGCCAGCAGTCGAGCTAGCGGGAGGGATACGAACACCGGGGAGCTGTTTTTT. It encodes CASSRASGRDTNTGELFF.

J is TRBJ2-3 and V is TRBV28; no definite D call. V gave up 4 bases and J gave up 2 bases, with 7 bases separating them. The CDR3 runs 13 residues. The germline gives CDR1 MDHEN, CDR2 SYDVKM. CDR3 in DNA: TGTGCCAGCAGTTCACAGCCCACAGATACGCAGTATTTT. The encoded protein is CASSSQPTDTQYF. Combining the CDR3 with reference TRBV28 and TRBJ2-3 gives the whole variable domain DVKVTQSSRYLVKRTGEKVFLECVQDMDHENMFWYRQDPGLGLRLIYFSYDVKMKEKGDIPEGYSVSREKKERFSLILESASTNQTSMYLCASSSQPTDTQYFGPGTRLTVL.

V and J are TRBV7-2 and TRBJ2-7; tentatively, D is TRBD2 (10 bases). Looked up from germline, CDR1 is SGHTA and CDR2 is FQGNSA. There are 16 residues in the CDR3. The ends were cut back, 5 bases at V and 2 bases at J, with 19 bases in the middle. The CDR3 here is CASSLLAGTGTYEQYF. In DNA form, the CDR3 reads TGTGCCAGCAGCCTACTAGCGGGGACAGGGACCTACGAGCAGTACTTC.

DNA for the CDR3: TGTGCCAGCAGTTACTCAGGGGCGGGGGAGCAGTACTTC. It codes for CASSYSGAGEQYF. This chain uses TRBV6-5 with TRBJ2-7; D perhaps matches TRBD2 (6 bases). Trimming pared 0 bases from V and 7 bases from J, leaving 10 bases between. Germline-derived CDR1 and CDR2 are MNHEY and SVGAGI. This CDR3 is built from 13 residues.

This chain's CDR3 is CASSEFSRVNQPQHF. Written as DNA, the CDR3 is TGTGCCAGCAGTGAATTTAGCAGGGTCAATCAGCCCCAGCATTTT. This chain uses TRBV6-1 with TRBJ1-5; tentatively, D is TRBD1 (5 bases). The CDR3 contains 15 residues. V lost 2 bases and J 3 bases, leaving 11 bases between the germline ends. Germline lookup yields CDR1 MNHNS and CDR2 SASEGT.

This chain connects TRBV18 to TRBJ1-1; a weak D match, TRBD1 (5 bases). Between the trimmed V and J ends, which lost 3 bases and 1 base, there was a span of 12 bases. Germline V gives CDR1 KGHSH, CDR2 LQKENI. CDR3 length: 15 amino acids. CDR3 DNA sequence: TGTGCCAGCTCACCCCCCAGCAGGGCGAACACTGAAGCTTTCTTT. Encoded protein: CASSPPSRANTEAFF.

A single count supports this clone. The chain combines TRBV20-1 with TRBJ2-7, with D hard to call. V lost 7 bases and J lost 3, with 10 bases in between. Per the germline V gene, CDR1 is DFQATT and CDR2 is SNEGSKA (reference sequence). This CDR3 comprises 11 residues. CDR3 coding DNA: TGCAGTGTTCGAGCGAGCTACGAGCAGTACTTC. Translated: CSVRASYEQYF.

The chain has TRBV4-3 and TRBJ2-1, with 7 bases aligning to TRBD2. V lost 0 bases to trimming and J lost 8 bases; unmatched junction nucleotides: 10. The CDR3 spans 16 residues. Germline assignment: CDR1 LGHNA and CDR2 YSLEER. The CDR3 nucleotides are TGCGCCAGCAGCCAAGAGTTGCGACTAGCTAGTTATGAGCAGTTCTTC. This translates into CASSQELRLASYEQFF.

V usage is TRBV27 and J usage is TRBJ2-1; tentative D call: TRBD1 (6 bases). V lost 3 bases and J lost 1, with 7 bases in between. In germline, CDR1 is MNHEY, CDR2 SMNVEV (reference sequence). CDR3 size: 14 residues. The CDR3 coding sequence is TGTGCCAGCAGTTTGACAGGTTCCTACAATGAGCAGTTCTTC. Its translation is CASSLTGSYNEQFF.

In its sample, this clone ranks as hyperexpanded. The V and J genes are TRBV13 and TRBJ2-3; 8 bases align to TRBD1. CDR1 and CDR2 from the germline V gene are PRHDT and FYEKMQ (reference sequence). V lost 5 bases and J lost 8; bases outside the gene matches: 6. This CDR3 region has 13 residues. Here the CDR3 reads CASSPDRAGTQYF. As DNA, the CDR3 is TGTGCCAGCAGCCCGGACAGGGCCGGTACGCAGTATTTT. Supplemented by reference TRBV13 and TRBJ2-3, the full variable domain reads AAGVIQSPRHLIKEKRETATLKCYPIPRHDTVYWYQQGPGQDPQFLISFYEKMQSDKGSIPDRFSAQQFSDYHSELNMSSLELGDSALYFCASSPDRAGTQYFGPGTRLTVL.

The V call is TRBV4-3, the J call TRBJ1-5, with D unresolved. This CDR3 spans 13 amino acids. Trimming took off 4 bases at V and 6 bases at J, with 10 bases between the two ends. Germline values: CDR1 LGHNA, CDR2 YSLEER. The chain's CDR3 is CASSRNSGQPQHF. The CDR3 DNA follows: TGCGCCAGCAGCCGGAATAGCGGTCAGCCCCAGCATTTT.

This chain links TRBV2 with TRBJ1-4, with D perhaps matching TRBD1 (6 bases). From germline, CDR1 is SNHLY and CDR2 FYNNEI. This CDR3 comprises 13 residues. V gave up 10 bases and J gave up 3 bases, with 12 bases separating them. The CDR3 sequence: CATNRAANEKLFF. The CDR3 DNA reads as TGTGCCACCAACAGGGCCGCTAATGAAAAACTGTTTTTT.